A single sample is the source of the 14 T cell receptor beta chains below, sequenced in a study of T cell responses to AZD1222 COVID-19 vaccine. Some clones are missing from TCRdb's copy, which holds only in-frame ones; the method was immunoSEQ multiplex PCR. The table lists 120,000 to 150,000 clones, around nine tenths of them singletons. Specimen: peripheral blood, collected 28 days after the second AZD1222 dose. Source of these receptors: an adult who received the AZD1222 COVID-19 vaccine.

This clone was seen a single time. This chain links TRBV6-5 with TRBJ2-1; a possible D gene is TRBD1 (5 bases). V lost 5 bases and J lost 3, with 11 bases in between. The CDR3 covers 14 residues. Germline CDR1 MNHEY, CDR2 SVGAGI. Here the CDR3 reads CASSTKGHYNEQFF. The DNA for the CDR3 is TGTGCCAGCAGTACCAAAGGACACTACAATGAGCAGTTCTTC.

The genes are TRBV29-1 and TRBJ1-3; tentative D call: TRBD1 (5 bases). V shed 7 bases and J shed 0 bases, with 7 bases lying between them. Germline CDR1 reads SQVTM; CDR2 reads ANQGSEA. This CDR3 comprises 12 residues. The CDR3 loop reads CSGGTSGNTIYF. CDR3 nucleotide sequence: TGCAGCGGAGGGACCTCTGGAAACACCATATATTTT.

The V call is TRBV27, the J call TRBJ2-1, with unresolved D. The CDR3 sequence is 14 residues long. Germline CDR1 is MNHEY and CDR2 is SMNVEV (reference sequence). V dropped 0 bases and J dropped 1 base, with 4 bases sitting between them. For the CDR3, the DNA is TGTGCCAGCAGTTTATCTTGGTCCTACAATGAGCAGTTCTTC. This codes for CASSLSWSYNEQFF.

This rearrangement joins TRBV10-1 to TRBJ2-1; D may be TRBD2 (6 bases). CDR1 is WNHNN, CDR2 SYGVQD, per germline (reference sequence). The CDR3 runs 15 residues. V lost 5 bases, J lost 7 bases, and 18 bases lay in between. The CDR3 protein is CASSPPIGTQNEQFF. The CDR3 DNA is TGCGCCAGCAGTCCCCCGATCGGGACTCAGAATGAGCAGTTCTTC.

The chain has TRBV5-5 and TRBJ1-2; TRBD1 agrees at 7 bases. Losses at the gene ends were 4 bases for V and 4 bases for J; bases not matched to a gene: 10. CDR1 is SGHKS and CDR2 is YYEKEE in the germline V gene (reference sequence). The CDR3 is 15 residues long. CDR3 region: CASSPPGQIIYGYTF. The CDR3 DNA reads as TGTGCCAGCAGCCCTCCGGGACAGATAATCTATGGCTACACCTTC. Filled out from reference TRBV5-5 and TRBJ1-2, the complete variable domain reads DAGVTQSPTHLIKTRGQQVTLRCSPISGHKSVSWYQQVLGQGPQFIFQYYEKEERGRGNFPDRFSARQFPNYSSELNVNALLLGDSALYLCASSPPGQIIYGYTFGSGTRLTVV.

The chain joins TRBV7-2 to TRBJ2-5; D not certain. CDR1 SGHTA and CDR2 FQGNSA come from the germline V gene. This CDR3 region has 15 residues. V was pared by 5 bases and J by 5 bases, with 18 bases between. Here the CDR3 reads CASSKQGFNGETQYF. The CDR3 nucleotides read TGTGCCAGCAGCAAACAAGGATTTAATGGCGAGACCCAGTACTTC.

The rearrangement uses TRBV19 and TRBJ2-1, with 13 bases lining up with TRBD2. The ends lost 10 bases at V and 7 bases at J; junction bases unmatched: 7. There are 14 residues in the CDR3. The germline gives CDR1 LNHDA, CDR2 SQIVND (reference sequence). CDR3 loop: CATIGTSGTNEQFF. CDR3 sequence (DNA): TGTGCCACCATTGGGACTAGCGGGACGAATGAGCAGTTCTTC. Using reference TRBV19 and TRBJ2-1 for the parts outside the CDR3, the full variable domain is DGGITQSPKYLFRKEGQNVTLSCEQNLNHDAMYWYRQDPGQGLRLIYYSQIVNDFQKGDIAEGYSVSREKKESFPLTVTSAQKNPTAFYLCATIGTSGTNEQFFGPGTRLTVL.

The J gene is TRBJ2-7, the V gene TRBV9; tentative D call: TRBD2 (5 bases). The V and J ends lost 3 bases and 2 bases respectively, with 12 bases between them. The V gene's germline CDR1 is SGDLS and CDR2 YYNGEE. This CDR3 spans 14 amino acids. CDR3 protein: CASSAGGWAYEQYF. The CDR3 DNA sequence: TGTGCCAGCAGCGCGGGCGGGTGGGCCTACGAGCAGTACTTC.

This chain links TRBV6-5 with TRBJ2-7; no reliable D call. There are 15 residues in the CDR3. The germline V gene has CDR1 MNHEY and CDR2 SVGAGI. V lost 0 bases, J lost 4 bases, and 13 bases lay in between. CDR3 in DNA: TGTGCCAGCAGTTACTCGGGTGCCTCCCTTTACGAGCAGTACTTC. Its protein is CASSYSGASLYEQYF.

This chain uses TRBV19 with TRBJ1-4; 7 nucleotides line up with TRBD1. V gave up 8 bases and J gave up 6 bases; unmatched junction bases: 9. Germline loops: CDR1 LNHDA, CDR2 SQIVND (reference sequence). This CDR3 contains 14 residues. The CDR3 nucleotides are TGTGCCAGTCGGTCACAGGGGAAGGATGAAAAACTGTTTTTT. Its protein is CASRSQGKDEKLFF.

The chain couples TRBV18 to TRBJ2-2; D remains unclear. CDR1 and CDR2 from the germline V gene are KGHSH and LQKENI. Trimming removed 6 bases from V and 1 base from J, with 12 bases in between. This CDR3 has 15 amino acids. The CDR3 loop reads CASSPKGLNTGELFF. Written as DNA, the CDR3 is TGTGCCAGCTCCCCCAAGGGATTGAACACCGGGGAGCTGTTTTTT.

The V gene is TRBV21-1, the J gene TRBJ2-3; TRBD2, the table's D call, lacks a check against the DNA. TRBV21-1 is classified as a pseudogene. The length of the CDR3 is 16 residues. The CDR3 region has the DNA TGTGCCAGCAGCAAAGCGCGGTACCCGGCCCCAGATACGCAGTATTTT. Residues: CASSKARYPAPDTQYF.

About this clone: Different DNA sequences within this sample yield the same CDR3. V gene TRBV18 combines with J gene TRBJ2-3, with D uncertain. CDR1 is KGHSH and CDR2 is LQKENI in the germline V gene. The CDR3 length is 13 residues. Trimming left V 0 bases short and J 5 bases short, with 6 bases between. Here the CDR3 DNA reads TGTGCCAGCTCACCACCGTCTAGAGATACGCAGTATTTT. This gives the protein CASSPPSRDTQYF. The entire variable domain, with the rest obtained from reference TRBV18 and TRBJ2-3, is as follows: NAGVMQNPRHLVRRRGQEARLRCSPMKGHSHVYWYRQLPEEGLKFMVYLQKENIIDESGMPKERFSAEFPKEGPSILRIQQVVRGDSAAYFCASSPPSRDTQYFGPGTRLTVL.

The rearrangement uses TRBV24-1 and TRBJ1-2; D gene ambiguous. Trimming removed 3 bases at V and 4 bases at J, with 8 bases between. Germline values: CDR1 KGHDR, CDR2 SFDVKD. This CDR3 has 13 amino acids. CDR3 DNA sequence: TGTGCCACCAGTGATGCGGCCGGCTATGGCTACACCTTC. Its translation: CATSDAAGYGYTF.